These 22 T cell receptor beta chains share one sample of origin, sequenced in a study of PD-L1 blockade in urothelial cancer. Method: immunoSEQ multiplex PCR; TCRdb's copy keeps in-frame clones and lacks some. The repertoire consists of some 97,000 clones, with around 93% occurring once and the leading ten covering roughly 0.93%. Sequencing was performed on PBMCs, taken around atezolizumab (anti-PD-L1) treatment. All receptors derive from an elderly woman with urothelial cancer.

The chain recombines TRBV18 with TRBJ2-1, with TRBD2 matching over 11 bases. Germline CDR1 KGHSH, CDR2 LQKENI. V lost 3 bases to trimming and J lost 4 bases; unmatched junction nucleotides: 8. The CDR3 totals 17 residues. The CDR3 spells CASSPSLGTSGYNEQFF. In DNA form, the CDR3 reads TGTGCCAGCTCACCCTCACTCGGGACTAGCGGTTACAATGAGCAGTTCTTC.

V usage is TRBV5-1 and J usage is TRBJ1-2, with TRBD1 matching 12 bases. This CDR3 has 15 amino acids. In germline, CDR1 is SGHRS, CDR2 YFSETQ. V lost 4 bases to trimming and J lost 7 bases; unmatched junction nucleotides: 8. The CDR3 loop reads CASSHGTGGVLGYTF. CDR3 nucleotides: TGCGCCAGCAGCCATGGGACAGGGGGCGTGCTTGGCTACACCTTC.

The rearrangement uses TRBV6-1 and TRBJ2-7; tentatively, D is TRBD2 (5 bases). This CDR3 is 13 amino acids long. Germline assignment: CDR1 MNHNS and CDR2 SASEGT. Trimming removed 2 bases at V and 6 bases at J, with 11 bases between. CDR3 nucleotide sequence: TGTGCCAGCAGTGAAAGGTTCGGGGTCGAGCAGTACTTC. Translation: CASSERFGVEQYF.

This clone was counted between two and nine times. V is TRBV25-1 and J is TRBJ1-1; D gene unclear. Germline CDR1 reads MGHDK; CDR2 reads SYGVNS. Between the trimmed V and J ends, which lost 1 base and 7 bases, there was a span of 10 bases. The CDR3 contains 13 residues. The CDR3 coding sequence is TGTGCCAGCAGTGAATCCCCTGAGCATGAAGCTTTCTTT. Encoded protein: CASSESPEHEAFF.

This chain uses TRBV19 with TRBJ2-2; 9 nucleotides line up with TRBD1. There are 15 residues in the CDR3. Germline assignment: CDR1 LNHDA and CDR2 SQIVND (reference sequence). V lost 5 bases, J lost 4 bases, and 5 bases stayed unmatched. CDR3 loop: CASSGGQGFTGELFF. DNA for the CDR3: TGTGCCAGTAGTGGCGGACAGGGGTTCACCGGGGAGCTGTTTTTT.

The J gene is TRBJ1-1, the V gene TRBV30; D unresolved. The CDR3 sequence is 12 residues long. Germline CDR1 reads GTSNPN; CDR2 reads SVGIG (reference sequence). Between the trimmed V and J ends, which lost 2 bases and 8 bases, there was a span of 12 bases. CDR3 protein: CAWSLGREEAFF. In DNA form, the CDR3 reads TGTGCCTGGAGTTTGGGCCGTGAAGAAGCTTTCTTT.

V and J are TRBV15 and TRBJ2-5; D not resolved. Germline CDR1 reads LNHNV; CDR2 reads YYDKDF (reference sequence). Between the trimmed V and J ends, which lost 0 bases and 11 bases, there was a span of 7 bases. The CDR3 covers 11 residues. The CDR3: CATSREPRQYF. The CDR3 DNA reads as TGTGCCACCAGCAGAGAACCTAGACAGTACTTC.

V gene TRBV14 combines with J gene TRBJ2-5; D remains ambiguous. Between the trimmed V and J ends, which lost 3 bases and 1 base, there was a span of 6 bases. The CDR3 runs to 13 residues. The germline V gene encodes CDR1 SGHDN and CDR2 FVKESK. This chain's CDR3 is CASSHPIQETQYF. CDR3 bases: TGTGCCAGCAGCCACCCAATCCAAGAGACCCAGTACTTC.

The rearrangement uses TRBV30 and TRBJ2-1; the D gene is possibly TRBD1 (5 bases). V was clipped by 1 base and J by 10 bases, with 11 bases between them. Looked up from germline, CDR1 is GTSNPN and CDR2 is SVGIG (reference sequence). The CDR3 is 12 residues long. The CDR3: CAWSALGVEQFF. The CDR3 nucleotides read TGTGCCTGGAGTGCCTTAGGGGTCGAGCAGTTCTTC.

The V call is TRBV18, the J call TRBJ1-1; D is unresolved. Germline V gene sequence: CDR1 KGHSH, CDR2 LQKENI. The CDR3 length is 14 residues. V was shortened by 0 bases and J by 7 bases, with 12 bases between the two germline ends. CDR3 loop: CASSPPGVRGEAFF. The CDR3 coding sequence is TGTGCCAGCTCACCACCAGGTGTCAGAGGTGAAGCTTTCTTT.

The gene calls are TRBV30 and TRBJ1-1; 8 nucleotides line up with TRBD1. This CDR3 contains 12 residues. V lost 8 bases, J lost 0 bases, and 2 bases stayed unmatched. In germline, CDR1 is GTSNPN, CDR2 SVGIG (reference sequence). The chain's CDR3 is CAGDRLNTEAFF. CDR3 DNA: TGTGCCGGGGACAGGTTGAACACTGAAGCTTTCTTT.

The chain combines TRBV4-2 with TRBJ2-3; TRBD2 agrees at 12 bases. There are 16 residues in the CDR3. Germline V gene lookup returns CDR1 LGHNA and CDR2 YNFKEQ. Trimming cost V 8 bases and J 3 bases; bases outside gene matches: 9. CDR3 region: CASGLGGTSGTDTQYF. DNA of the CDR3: TGTGCCAGCGGGTTGGGGGGGACTAGCGGGACAGATACGCAGTATTTT.

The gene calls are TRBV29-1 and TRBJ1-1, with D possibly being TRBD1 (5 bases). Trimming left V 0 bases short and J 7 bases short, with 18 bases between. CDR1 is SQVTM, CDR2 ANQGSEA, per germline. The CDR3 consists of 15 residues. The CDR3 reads CSVEDREGRMGEAFF. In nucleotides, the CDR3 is TGCAGCGTTGAAGATCGAGAGGGGAGGATGGGTGAAGCTTTCTTT.

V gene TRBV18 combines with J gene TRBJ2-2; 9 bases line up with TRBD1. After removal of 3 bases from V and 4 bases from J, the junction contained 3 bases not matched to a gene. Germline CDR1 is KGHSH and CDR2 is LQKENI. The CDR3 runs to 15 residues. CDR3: CASSPGQGGTGELFF. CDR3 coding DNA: TGTGCCAGCTCACCGGGACAGGGTGGCACCGGGGAGCTGTTTTTT.

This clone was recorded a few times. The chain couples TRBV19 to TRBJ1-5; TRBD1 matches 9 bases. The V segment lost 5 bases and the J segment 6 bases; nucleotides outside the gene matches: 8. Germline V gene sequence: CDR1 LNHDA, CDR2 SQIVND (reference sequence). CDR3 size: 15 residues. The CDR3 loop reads CASSPGQGRGQPQHF. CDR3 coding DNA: TGTGCCAGTAGTCCTGGACAGGGGCGAGGTCAGCCCCAGCATTTT.

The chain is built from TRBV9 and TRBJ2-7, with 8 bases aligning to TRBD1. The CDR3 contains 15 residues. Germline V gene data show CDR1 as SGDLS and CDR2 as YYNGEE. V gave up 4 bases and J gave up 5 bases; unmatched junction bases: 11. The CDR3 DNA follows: TGTGCCAGCAGCTTCTCCGGGACAGGACCGGACGAGCAGTACTTC. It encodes CASSFSGTGPDEQYF.

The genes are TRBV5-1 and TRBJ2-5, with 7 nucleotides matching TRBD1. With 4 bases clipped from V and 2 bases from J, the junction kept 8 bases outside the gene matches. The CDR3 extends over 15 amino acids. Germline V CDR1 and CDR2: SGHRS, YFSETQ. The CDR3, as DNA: TGCGCCAGCAGCCCCCAGCCGGGACAGCAAGAGACCCAGTACTTC. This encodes CASSPQPGQQETQYF.

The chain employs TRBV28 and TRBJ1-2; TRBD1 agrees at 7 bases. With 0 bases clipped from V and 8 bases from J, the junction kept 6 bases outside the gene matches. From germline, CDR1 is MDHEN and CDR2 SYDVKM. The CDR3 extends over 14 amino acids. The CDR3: CASSLWGRGEGYTF. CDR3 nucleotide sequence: TGTGCCAGCAGTTTATGGGGCAGGGGGGAGGGCTACACCTTC.

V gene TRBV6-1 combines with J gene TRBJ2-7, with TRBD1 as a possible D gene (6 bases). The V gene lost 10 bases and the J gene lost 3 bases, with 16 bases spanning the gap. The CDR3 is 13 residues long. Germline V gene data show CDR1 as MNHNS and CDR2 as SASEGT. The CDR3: CAISRQAVYEQYF. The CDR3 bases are TGTGCCATCTCGAGACAGGCTGTCTACGAGCAGTACTTC.

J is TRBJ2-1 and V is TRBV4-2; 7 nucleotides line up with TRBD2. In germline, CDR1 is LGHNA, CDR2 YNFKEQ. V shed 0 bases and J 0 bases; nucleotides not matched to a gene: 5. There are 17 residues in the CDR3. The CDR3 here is CASSQEGGGSSYNEQFF. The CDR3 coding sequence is TGTGCCAGCAGCCAAGAGGGCGGCGGGAGCTCCTACAATGAGCAGTTCTTC.

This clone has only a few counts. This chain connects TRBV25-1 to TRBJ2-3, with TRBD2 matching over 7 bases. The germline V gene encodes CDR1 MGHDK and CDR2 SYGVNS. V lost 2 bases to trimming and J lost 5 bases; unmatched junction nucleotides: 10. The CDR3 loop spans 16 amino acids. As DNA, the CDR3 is TGTGCCAGCAGTGAAGGCTTTGGAGGGAGGGGAGATACGCAGTATTTT. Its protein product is CASSEGFGGRGDTQYF.

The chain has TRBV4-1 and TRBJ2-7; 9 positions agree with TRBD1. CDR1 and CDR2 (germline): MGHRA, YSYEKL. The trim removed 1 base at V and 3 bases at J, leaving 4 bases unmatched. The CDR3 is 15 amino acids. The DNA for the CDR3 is TGCGCCAGCAGCCAAGCCGGGACAGGGCGCTACGAGCAGTACTTC. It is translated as CASSQAGTGRYEQYF.